This entry lists 29 T cell receptor beta chains sequenced from one sample in a study of Ad26.COV2.S vaccination and SARS-CoV-2 variants. Here immunoSEQ multiplex PCR was the method, and the copy in TCRdb shows in-frame clones only, minus some. The sample includes hundreds of thousands of clones, 75% to 95% of them seen just once. As for treatment: around 19 received Ad26.COV2.S at low or high dose, single or two shots; 5 received placebo; per-sample allocation not given. Day 63 after the first injection of vaccine or placebo was the sampling time. This sample comprised peripheral blood, obtained in a trial of Ad26.COV2.S vaccine versus placebo. These receptors originate from a person aged 18 to 65 who received the Ad26.COV2.S COVID-19 vaccine or a placebo.

J is TRBJ2-7 and V is TRBV6-6, with 10 positions matching TRBD2. Germline loops: CDR1 MNHNY, CDR2 SVGAGI (reference sequence). Unmatched junction bases numbered 8, after V lost 6 bases and J lost 3 bases. The CDR3 totals 15 residues. The CDR3 nucleotides are TGTGCCAGCAGAACCGGGACTAGCGCAAACTACGAGCAGTACTTC. Encoded protein: CASRTGTSANYEQYF.

CDR3 amino acids: CASSLQGPRHSPLHF. The CDR3 DNA is TGTGCCAGCAGTTTACAGGGGCCAAGGCATTCACCCCTCCACTTT. The chain joins TRBV27 to TRBJ1-6; a weak D match, TRBD1 (6 bases). Germline loops: CDR1 MNHEY, CDR2 SMNVEV (reference sequence). The CDR3 is 15 residues long. Trimming stripped 2 bases from V and 8 bases from J, with 13 bases between.

This rearrangement joins TRBV9 to TRBJ2-3; D is uncertain. With 0 bases removed from V and 2 bases from J, the gap between germline ends came to 13 bases. Germline CDR1 SGDLS, CDR2 YYNGEE. The CDR3 totals 16 residues. CDR3 coding DNA: TGTGCCAGCAGCGTAGCCCGTAGCCCGGTCACAGATACGCAGTATTTT. Encoded protein: CASSVARSPVTDTQYF.

J is TRBJ2-7 and V is TRBV7-9, with D perhaps TRBD1 (6 bases). V was trimmed by 5 bases and J by 7 bases, leaving 12 bases between them. CDR1 and CDR2 from the germline V gene are SEHNR and FQNEAQ (reference sequence). This CDR3 has 12 residues. CDR3 in DNA: TGTGCCAGCAGCAAACTAGGGGGTGAGCAGTACTTC. Encoded protein: CASSKLGGEQYF.

This clone appeared once. The chain recombines TRBV3-1 (or the pseudogene TRBV3-2) with TRBJ2-5; 7 bases line up with TRBD1. V dropped 4 bases and J dropped 4; count of bases not matched to a gene: 9. Germline CDR1 LGHDT, CDR2 YNNKEL (reference sequence). The CDR3 spans 15 residues. The DNA for the CDR3 is TGTGCCAGCAGCCCCAAGACAGGGAATGGAGAGACCCAGTACTTC. It codes for CASSPKTGNGETQYF.

The chain is built from TRBV6-6 and TRBJ2-7; 9 nucleotides line up with TRBD1. Germline loops: CDR1 MNHNY, CDR2 SVGAGI (reference sequence). Trimming removed 2 bases from V and 5 bases from J; junction bases left unmatched: 7. CDR3 length equals 15 residues. CDR3 in DNA: TGTGCCAGCAGTTACCTCGGGACAGGGCTTGACGAGCAGTACTTC. It codes for CASSYLGTGLDEQYF.

The V call is TRBV7-9, the J call TRBJ1-6; D is unresolved. CDR3 length: 12 amino acids. The germline CDR1 and CDR2 sequences are SEHNR and FQNEAQ (reference sequence). Trimming left V 2 bases short and J 9 bases short, with 5 bases between. The CDR3 region is CASSLMGSPLHF. For the CDR3, the DNA is TGTGCCAGCAGCTTAATGGGTTCACCCCTCCACTTT.

The chain couples TRBV4-1 to TRBJ2-2; D unresolved. CDR3 length equals 14 residues. With 3 bases removed from V and 0 bases from J, the gap between germline ends came to 5 bases. The germline CDR1 and CDR2 sequences are MGHRA and YSYEKL. This chain's CDR3 is CASSQVPNTGELFF. The CDR3 nucleotides read TGCGCCAGCAGCCAGGTCCCGAACACCGGGGAGCTGTTTTTT.

The gene calls are TRBV6-6 and TRBJ2-2, with D unclear. The CDR3 is made up of 14 amino acids. Trimming removed 5 bases at V and 1 base at J, with 8 bases between. Germline V lookup: CDR1 MNHNY, CDR2 SVGAGI (reference sequence). The DNA of the CDR3 is TGTGCCAGCAGTCAAAATCTGAACACCGGGGAGCTGTTTTTT. Translation: CASSQNLNTGELFF.

The gene calls are TRBV25-1 and TRBJ1-1; 8 nucleotides align to TRBD1. This CDR3 has 12 residues. Germline CDR1 MGHDK, CDR2 SYGVNS. Trimming took 8 bases from V and 10 from J; bases not matched to a gene: 9. CDR3 region: CASQQGATGAFF. The CDR3 DNA reads TGTGCCAGCCAGCAGGGGGCGACGGGAGCTTTCTTT.

This chain uses TRBV2 with TRBJ1-3; D gene unclear. The CDR3 loop spans 14 amino acids. V lost 7 bases, J lost 0 bases, and 10 bases lay in between. The germline CDR1 and CDR2 sequences are SNHLY and FYNNEI. Here the CDR3 DNA reads TGTGCCAGCACGGTAGAAGACTCTGGAAACACCATATATTTT. Residues: CASTVEDSGNTIYF.

V usage is TRBV18 and J usage is TRBJ2-7, with 9 bases aligning to TRBD1. The junction had 7 bases not matched to a gene; V was cut back by 2 bases and J by 5 bases. CDR1 and CDR2 from the germline V gene are KGHSH and LQKENI. This CDR3 has 15 residues. CDR3 nucleotides: TGTGCCAGCTCACCATATACAGGGGGCGCGGACGAGCAGTACTTC. This codes for CASSPYTGGADEQYF.

This sequence joins TRBV6-6 and TRBJ2-1; the D is unclear. V was cut by 4 bases and J by 7 bases, with 8 bases left in between. The CDR3 runs 12 residues. Germline V gene sequence: CDR1 MNHNY, CDR2 SVGAGI (reference sequence). The CDR3 reads CASSSSRNEQFF. CDR3 nucleotide sequence: TGTGCCAGCAGTTCCTCAAGAAATGAGCAGTTCTTC.

Only one count was recorded for this clone. This sequence joins TRBV9 and TRBJ1-1; D perhaps matches TRBD1 (5 bases). This CDR3 has 15 residues. The ends were cut back, 0 bases at V and 1 base at J, with 10 bases in the middle. Germline V gene sequence: CDR1 SGDLS, CDR2 YYNGEE. CDR3 sequence (DNA): TGTGCCAGCAGCGTAGGAGGGGCGGGGAACACTGAAGCTTTCTTT. Its protein is CASSVGGAGNTEAFF.

This chain joins TRBV5-5 and TRBJ2-1, with TRBD2 identical over 15 bases. V dropped 3 bases and J dropped 6; count of bases not matched to a gene: 4. CDR1 SGHKS and CDR2 YYEKEE come from the germline V gene (reference sequence). CDR3 size: 16 residues. The CDR3 loop reads CASSSWGLAGGNEQFF. The DNA for the CDR3 is TGTGCCAGCAGCTCCTGGGGACTAGCGGGAGGCAATGAGCAGTTCTTC.

In nucleotides, the CDR3 is TGTGCCAGCAGCTTAAGCGGGTTCTCCTACGAGCAGTACTTC. It encodes CASSLSGFSYEQYF. The chain employs TRBV7-2 and TRBJ2-7; tentative D call: TRBD2 (6 bases). The germline V gene encodes CDR1 SGHTA and CDR2 FQGNSA. The V end was cut by 2 bases, the J end by 0 bases, with 8 bases between. The CDR3 consists of 14 residues.

The chain recombines TRBV30 with TRBJ2-3; a weak D match, TRBD1 (6 bases). The ends were cut back, 7 bases at V and 3 bases at J, with 17 bases in the middle. The CDR3 has 14 amino acids. CDR1 GTSNPN and CDR2 SVGIG come from the germline V gene (reference sequence). The chain's CDR3 is CAYGMGQGTDTQYF. The CDR3 DNA reads as TGTGCCTACGGGATGGGACAAGGGACAGATACGCAGTATTTT.

The rearrangement uses TRBV6-2 or TRBV6-3 and TRBJ2-7, with D perhaps given as TRBD1 or TRBD2 (5 bases each). CDR3 size: 16 residues. Germline V gene data show CDR1 as MNHEY and CDR2 as SVGEGT. The V end was cut by 6 bases, the J end by 2 bases, with 20 bases between. The DNA of the CDR3 is TGTGCCAGCAGCCTTCAGGGACCGACCCTTACCTACGAGCAGTACTTC. Protein: CASSLQGPTLTYEQYF.

In its sample, this clone was seen a few times. The rearrangement links TRBV20-1 to TRBJ1-1; D uncertain. Germline-derived CDR1 and CDR2 are DFQATT and SNEGSKA (reference sequence). Trimming took 3 bases from V and 1 from J, leaving 12 bases between them. The CDR3 loop spans 14 amino acids. DNA of the CDR3: TGCAGTGCTAGTCCCCCAGAAGAGAACACTGAAGCTTTCTTT. Translating gives CSASPPEENTEAFF.

The chain combines TRBV20-1 with TRBJ2-1; maybe TRBD2 (6 bases). The CDR3 extends over 11 amino acids. Between the trimmed V and J ends, which lost 2 bases and 9 bases, there was a span of 8 bases. Germline CDR1 and CDR2: DFQATT and SNEGSKA (reference sequence). CDR3 DNA sequence: TGCAGTGCTAGATCGGGAGTTGAGCAGTTCTTC. Its translation is CSARSGVEQFF.

The rearrangement uses TRBV5-6 and TRBJ2-1; D is unresolved. Germline CDR1 SGHDT, CDR2 YYEEEE. Trimming stripped 2 bases from V and 4 bases from J, with 7 bases between. The CDR3 is 13 residues long. The CDR3 DNA reads TGTGCCAGCAGCTTAGGGATATACAATGAGCAGTTCTTC. The encoded protein is CASSLGIYNEQFF.

The chain links TRBV6-6 to TRBJ1-2; 7 bases match TRBD1. The V and J ends lost 7 bases and 4 bases, in that order; junction bases with no gene match: 6. CDR1 and CDR2 from the germline V gene are MNHNY and SVGAGI (reference sequence). This CDR3 region has 13 residues. CDR3 sequence reads: CASIGTDIYGYTF. DNA for the CDR3: TGTGCCAGCATCGGGACAGACATCTATGGCTACACCTTC.

The chain couples TRBV4-1 to TRBJ2-1; 12 bases fit TRBD2. CDR1 and CDR2 from the germline V gene are MGHRA and YSYEKL. The CDR3 length is 19 residues. The ends lost 3 bases at V and 1 base at J; junction bases unmatched: 10. The CDR3 here is CASSHTSGRLANSYNEQFF. The CDR3 bases are TGCGCCAGCAGCCATACTAGCGGGAGGTTGGCTAATTCCTACAATGAGCAGTTCTTC.

V usage is TRBV7-3 and J usage is TRBJ2-1; D call uncertain. Per the germline V gene, CDR1 is SGHTA and CDR2 is FQGTGA. V dropped 5 bases and J dropped 5 bases, with 10 bases sitting between them. The CDR3 spans 13 residues. CDR3 bases: TGTGCCAGCAGCCTCAGTCCCCACAATGAGCAGTTCTTC. Translating gives CASSLSPHNEQFF.

The CDR3 loop is CASSFNGGVGAEAFF. CDR3 DNA: TGTGCCAGCAGCTTTAATGGGGGGGTTGGTGCTGAAGCTTTCTTT. J is TRBJ1-1 and V is TRBV7-2; possible D gene TRBD1, 5 bases. With 3 bases removed from V and 6 bases from J, the gap between germline ends came to 17 bases. The CDR3 is 15 amino acids. Germline V gene lookup returns CDR1 SGHTA and CDR2 FQGNSA.

This clone was seen just once. The gene calls are TRBV5-1 and TRBJ1-1, with D maybe TRBD1 (6 bases). Trimming left V 1 base short and J 1 base short, with 11 bases between. Germline loops: CDR1 SGHRS, CDR2 YFSETQ. The length of the CDR3 is 15 residues. CDR3 in amino acids: CASSLLSRGNTEAFF. DNA for the CDR3: TGCGCCAGCAGCTTGTTATCCAGGGGGAACACTGAAGCTTTCTTT.

The genes are TRBV6-5 and TRBJ2-1, with D unclear. V was shortened by 8 bases and J by 8 bases, with 10 bases between the two germline ends. The CDR3 is 11 residues long. Germline CDR1 MNHEY, CDR2 SVGAGI. Here the CDR3 DNA reads TGTGCCAGCTCCGAAGGGTATGAGCAGTTCTTC. Translated: CASSEGYEQFF.

The chain employs TRBV6-2 or TRBV6-3 and TRBJ2-1; 12 bases match TRBD2. From germline, CDR1 is MNHEY and CDR2 SVGEGT. The CDR3 is 17 residues long. The trim removed 5 bases at V and 8 bases at J, leaving 13 bases unmatched. In DNA form, the CDR3 reads TGTGCCAGCAGTCCCTCCGTCCTAGCGGGAGGGCCCGATGAGCAGTTCTTC. Amino acid sequence: CASSPSVLAGGPDEQFF.

V and J are TRBV12-3 or TRBV12-4 and TRBJ1-2; D is unclear. V lost 2 bases and J lost 8, with 12 bases in between. The CDR3 runs to 13 residues. CDR3 coding DNA: TGTGCCAGCAGTTTACTTACGTCGGGCGGCTACACCTTC. Translation: CASSLLTSGGYTF.